This entry concerns a single TCR beta chain. This record belongs to a study of T cell changes during pregnancy in multiple sclerosis. Assay used: immunoSEQ multiplex PCR; TCRdb lists only in-frame clones, some missing. The table records around 20,000 clones, over 70% of them present only once. The clonotype comes from a female donor in good health, enrolled as a control in a pregnancy study. This material consisted of CD8+ T cells from peripheral blood mononuclear cells, taken after pregnancy.

In DNA form, the CDR3 reads TGTGCCAGCAGCCACGATGGGGAGAGTCGAATGAACACTGAAGCTTTCTTT. It yields the protein CASSHDGESRMNTEAFF. The chain joins TRBV9 to TRBJ1-1; no definite D call. Trimming shortened V by 4 bases and J by 0 bases, and 19 bases separated the two germline ends. The CDR3 runs to 17 residues. From germline, CDR1 is SGDLS and CDR2 YYNGEE.